This T cell receptor (beta chain) was recovered during a study of T cells after yellow fever vaccination. TCRdb analysed the 5' RACE reads with MiXCR anew, one entry per CDR3 protein. This table holds about 220,000 distinct CDR3 sequences, about 3% found once. CDR1 is SEHNR, CDR2 FQNEAQ, per germline (reference sequence). The V and J ends lost 4 bases and 4 bases respectively, with 13 bases between them. The CDR3 consists of 14 residues. The rearrangement uses TRBV7-9 and TRBJ1-2; D is undetermined. The sample here was CD4+ T cells sorted from PBMCs, taken 10 days after the yellow fever booster vaccination. The source of this sequence is a man aged 18-30 years who received the YFV17D yellow fever vaccine. CDR3 DNA sequence: TGTGCCAGCAGCTCCGGCGTGATGGGCTATGGCTACACCTTC. Translated, it gives CASSSGVMGYGYTF.